The T cell receptor (beta chain) described here comes from a study of blood T cell repertoires in COVID-19. About the research overall: COVID-19 samples from acute and convalescent phases originated in the United States, Italy and Spain. PBMCs, B-cell-depleted T cells, or T cells were the source of the cDNA or gDNA that made up the material.

Those enrolled in Seattle joined during active infection and were followed longitudinally afterward. The CDR3 is 13 amino acids. V shed 7 bases and J shed 2 bases, with 12 bases lying between them. Germline assignment: CDR1 WSHSY and CDR2 SAAADI. Sequencing was performed with immunoSEQ multiplex PCR; in TCRdb, only in-frame clones are kept and a portion is missing. The sample carries under 200,000 clones, over 80% recorded once. The chain is built from TRBV10-2 and TRBJ2-7; weak D call: TRBD1 (6 bases). The clonotype originates from a man between 60 and 75 years old with COVID-19, enrolled during active disease. The sequencing sample was made of peripheral blood. The CDR3 region has the DNA TGCGCCAGCACTGGGACACTCACCTACGAGCAGTACTTC. It is translated as CASTGTLTYEQYF.